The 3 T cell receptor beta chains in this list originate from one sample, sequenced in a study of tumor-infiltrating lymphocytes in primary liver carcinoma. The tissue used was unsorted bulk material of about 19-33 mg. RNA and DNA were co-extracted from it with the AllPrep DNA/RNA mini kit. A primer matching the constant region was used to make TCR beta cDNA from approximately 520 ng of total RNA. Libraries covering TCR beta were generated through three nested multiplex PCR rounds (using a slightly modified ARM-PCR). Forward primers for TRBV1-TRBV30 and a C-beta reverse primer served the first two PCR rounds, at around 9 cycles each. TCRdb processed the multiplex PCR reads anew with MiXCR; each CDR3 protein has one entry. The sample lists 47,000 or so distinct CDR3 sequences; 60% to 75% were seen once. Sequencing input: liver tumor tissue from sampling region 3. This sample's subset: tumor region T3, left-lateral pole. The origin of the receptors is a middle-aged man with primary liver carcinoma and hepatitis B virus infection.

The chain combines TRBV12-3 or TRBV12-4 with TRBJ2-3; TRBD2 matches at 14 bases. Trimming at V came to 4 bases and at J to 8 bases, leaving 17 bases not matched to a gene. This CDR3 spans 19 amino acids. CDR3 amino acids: CASSSGLAGVVPSAVTQYF. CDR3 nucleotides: TGTGCCAGCAGTTCGGGACTAGCGGGAGTTGTCCCCTCCGCAGTTACGCAGTATTTT.

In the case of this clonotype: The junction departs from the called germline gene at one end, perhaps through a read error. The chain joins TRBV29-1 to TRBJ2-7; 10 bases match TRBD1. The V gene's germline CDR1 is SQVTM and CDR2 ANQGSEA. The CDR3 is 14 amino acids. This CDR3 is CSVARQGATYEHHF. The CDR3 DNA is TGCAGCGTAGCCAGACAGGGGGCAACCTACGAGCACCACTTC.

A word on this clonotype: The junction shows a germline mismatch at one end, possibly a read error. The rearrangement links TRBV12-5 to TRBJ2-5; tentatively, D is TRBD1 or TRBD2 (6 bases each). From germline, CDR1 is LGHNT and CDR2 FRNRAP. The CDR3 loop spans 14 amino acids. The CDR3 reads CASGFVDYRENQYF. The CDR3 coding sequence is TGTGCTAGTGGTTTTGTGGACTACAGGGAGAACCAGTACTTC. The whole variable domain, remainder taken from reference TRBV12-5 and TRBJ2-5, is DARVTQTPRHKVTEMGQEVTMRCQPILGHNTVFWYRQTMMQGLELLAYFRNRAPLDDSGMPKDRFSAEMPDATLATLKIQPSEPRDSAVYFCASGFVDYRENQYFGPGTRLLVL.